This TCR beta chain was sequenced during a study of cytomegalovirus exposure and HLA in healthy donors. Primers included in the PCR were 60 Vbeta and 13 Jbeta primers. Clones were read by immunoSEQ multiplex PCR, and TCRdb kept only the in-frame ones, dropping some. The table has 110,000 to 150,000 clones, nearly 85% seen once; the top ten hold 3% to 4%. Study results and limitations: Most CMV-associated TCR beta chains were later found to appear HLA-restricted.

To note about this clone: Antigen specificity is unknown.

The CDR3 is 14 residues long. Trimming took 5 bases from V and 5 from J; bases not matched to a gene: 6. The germline V gene encodes CDR1 MDHEN and CDR2 SYDVKM. The V call is TRBV28, the J call TRBJ1-2; 9 bases are shared with TRBD1. Sequencing used PBMCs. The receptor was derived from a male donor in good health and CMV-seronegative. CDR3 coding DNA: TGTGCCAGCAGTCCAATTGGGACAGGGTATGGCTACACCTTC. Its translation is CASSPIGTGYGYTF.